These 20 T cell receptor beta chains originate from one sample sequenced in a study of T cells after yellow fever vaccination. TCRdb called the 5' RACE reads again in MiXCR, with one record for every CDR3 protein. The sample has some 600,000 distinct CDR3 sequences; around 17% are singletons. This material consisted of PBMCs, taken around 5 days after the first yellow fever vaccination. The receptor source for this set is a man younger than 30 who received the YFV17D yellow fever vaccine.

This clonotype turned up a few times. V is TRBV7-9 and J is TRBJ2-5, with D possibly matching TRBD1 (5 bases). V dropped 8 bases and J dropped 0 bases, with 16 bases sitting between them. Germline lookup yields CDR1 SEHNR and CDR2 FQNEAQ (reference sequence). The CDR3 extends over 15 amino acids. Here the CDR3 DNA reads TGTGCCAGCCAAAGGACAAGGCTGTACCAAGAGACCCAGTACTTC. Protein sequence: CASQRTRLYQETQYF.

This clonotype occurred many times. V gene TRBV5-1 combines with J gene TRBJ2-3; maybe TRBD1 (7 bases). The CDR3 is 14 residues long. Trimming pared 4 bases from V and 8 bases from J, leaving 17 bases between. Germline-derived CDR1 and CDR2 are SGHRS and YFSETQ. CDR3 loop: CASSDGQAEGTQYF. The CDR3 coding sequence is TGCGCCAGCAGCGACGGACAGGCGGAGGGTACGCAGTATTTT.

The chain recombines TRBV28 with TRBJ1-1; TRBD1 might be the D (5 bases). This CDR3 spans 13 amino acids. The V gene's germline CDR1 is MDHEN and CDR2 SYDVKM. Trimming removed 10 bases at V and 2 bases at J, with 14 bases between. Written as DNA, the CDR3 is TGTGCCATTAAGGGGCGTGCAAACACTGAAGCTTTCTTT. Translation gives CAIKGRANTEAFF. Full variable domain (outside the CDR3, taken from reference TRBV28 and TRBJ1-1): DVKVTQSSRYLVKRTGEKVFLECVQDMDHENMFWYRQDPGLGLRLIYFSYDVKMKEKGDIPEGYSVSREKKERFSLILESASTNQTSMYLCAIKGRANTEAFFGQGTRLTVV.

This clonotype has just a few counts. The V call is TRBV5-6, the J call TRBJ2-7; the match to TRBD2 covers 9 bases. With 4 bases clipped from V and 2 bases from J, the junction kept 7 bases outside the gene matches. From germline, CDR1 is SGHDT and CDR2 YYEEEE. The CDR3 has 15 residues. Written as DNA, the CDR3 is TGTGCCAGCAGCCCTGCAGCGGGGGGACCCTACGAGCAGTACTTC. Translating it yields CASSPAAGGPYEQYF.

This clonotype appeared many times. V and J are TRBV6-5 and TRBJ2-7; D may be TRBD1 or TRBD2 (5 bases each). Trimming cost V 0 bases and J 3 bases, with 6 bases left between them. This CDR3 is 13 amino acids long. The germline gives CDR1 MNHEY, CDR2 SVGAGI. The CDR3 sequence is CASSYSGDYEQYF. The CDR3, as DNA: TGTGCCAGCAGTTACTCGGGGGACTACGAGCAGTACTTC.

This clonotype has only a few counts. This sequence joins TRBV2 and TRBJ2-5; 9 positions agree with TRBD1. This CDR3 spans 16 amino acids. Germline assignment: CDR1 SNHLY and CDR2 FYNNEI. V dropped 7 bases and J dropped 5; count of bases not matched to a gene: 14. The CDR3 DNA is TGTGCCAGCACTCCAACCGGGACAGGGCTTTCTGAGACCCAGTACTTC. This sequence encodes CASTPTGTGLSETQYF.

This clonotype was counted between two and nine times. The chain combines TRBV20-1 with TRBJ2-5, with 8 bases lining up with TRBD1. This CDR3 contains 13 residues. Per the germline V gene, CDR1 is DFQATT and CDR2 is SNEGSKA (reference sequence). J gave up 2 bases and V 6 bases, and 5 bases lay outside the gene matches. The CDR3 coding sequence is TGCAGTGCGAGCGACAGGGGACAAGAGACCCAGTACTTC. Its protein is CSASDRGQETQYF.

This clonotype showed up just a few times. The chain joins TRBV6-5 to TRBJ1-6; D is unclear. The V end lost 2 bases, the J end lost 9 bases, and 8 bases lay between the germline ends. The germline gives CDR1 MNHEY, CDR2 SVGAGI. The CDR3 extends over 13 amino acids. CDR3 bases: TGTGCCAGCAGTTACCCGGGGATTTCACCCCTCCACTTT. This gives the protein CASSYPGISPLHF.

This rearrangement joins TRBV12-3 or TRBV12-4 to TRBJ1-1; TRBD1 might be the D (5 bases). This CDR3 has 11 amino acids. V dropped 5 bases and J dropped 11 bases, with 12 bases sitting between them. The CDR3, as DNA: TGTGCCAGCAGTACAGGACCGATGGCTTTCTTT. Its translation: CASSTGPMAFF.

The chain has TRBV5-1 and TRBJ1-2; D not certain. The length of the CDR3 is 14 residues. V was cut by 4 bases and J by 3 bases, with 13 bases left in between. Germline V gene data show CDR1 as SGHRS and CDR2 as YFSETQ. The CDR3 loop is CASSRSWEDYGYTF. For the CDR3, the DNA is TGCGCCAGCAGCCGCAGCTGGGAGGACTATGGCTACACCTTC.

This clonotype was found many times. V usage is TRBV5-1 and J usage is TRBJ2-3; 8 positions agree with TRBD1. V gave up 0 bases and J gave up 4 bases; unmatched junction bases: 4. There are 15 residues in the CDR3. CDR1 and CDR2 from the germline V gene are SGHRS and YFSETQ. The CDR3 DNA is TGCGCCAGCAGCTTGGTAACAGGGGGAGCAGATACGCAGTATTTT. It translates to CASSLVTGGADTQYF. The entire variable domain, with the rest obtained from reference TRBV5-1 and TRBJ2-3, is as follows: KAGVTQTPRYLIKTRGQQVTLSCSPISGHRSVSWYQQTPGQGLQFLFEYFSETQRNKGNFPGRFSGRQFSNSRSEMNVSTLELGDSALYLCASSLVTGGADTQYFGPGTRLTVL.

The V gene is TRBV6-2 or TRBV6-3, the J gene TRBJ1-2, with D perhaps TRBD1 (5 bases). Germline CDR1 and CDR2: MNHEY and SVGEGT. Trimming shortened V by 5 bases and J by 6 bases, and 13 bases separated the two germline ends. This CDR3 has 13 residues. The CDR3 sequence: CASSPTAGNGYTF. For the CDR3, the DNA is TGTGCCAGCAGTCCCACCGCAGGGAATGGCTACACCTTC.

This clonotype appeared a few times. This rearrangement joins TRBV2 to TRBJ2-5; D might be TRBD2 (6 bases). The CDR3 is 12 amino acids. In germline, CDR1 is SNHLY, CDR2 FYNNEI. Between the trimmed V and J ends, which lost 10 bases and 7 bases, there was a span of 16 bases. The CDR3 DNA reads as TGTGCCACCCGACTAGATTTGGGGACCCAGTACTTC. This translates into CATRLDLGTQYF.

CDR3 in DNA: TGCGCCAGCAGCTTGGTGGCTAGCGGTCAAGAGACCCAGTACTTC. It is translated as CASSLVASGQETQYF. The J gene is TRBJ2-5, the V gene TRBV5-1; 7 bases line up with TRBD2. V shed 0 bases, J shed 2 bases, and the junction held 4 bases outside the gene matches. Germline V gives CDR1 SGHRS, CDR2 YFSETQ. This CDR3 has 15 amino acids.

The rearrangement joins TRBV29-1 to TRBJ1-3, with 7 positions matching TRBD1. CDR3 size: 18 residues. Germline CDR1 reads SQVTM; CDR2 reads ANQGSEA. The ends lost 6 bases at V and 2 bases at J; junction bases unmatched: 19. CDR3 loop: CSVTYQGTADLAGNTIYF. In DNA form, the CDR3 reads TGCAGCGTGACATATCAAGGGACAGCGGATCTGGCTGGAAACACCATATATTTT.

This sequence joins TRBV28 and TRBJ1-1; a possible D gene is TRBD1 (5 bases). The germline V gene has CDR1 MDHEN and CDR2 SYDVKM. Deletions cut 9 bases from V and 6 bases from J, with 26 bases between. The CDR3 consists of 16 residues. DNA of the CDR3: TGTGCCAGTCATCATCCCGTGGGGGGGAGAATCCCTGAAGCTTTCTTT. Its protein is CASHHPVGGRIPEAFF.

A few counts support this clonotype. The V gene is TRBV29-1, the J gene TRBJ1-2, with D unclear. Germline V lookup: CDR1 SQVTM, CDR2 ANQGSEA. The CDR3 has 13 residues. V was clipped by 6 bases and J by 1 base, with 12 bases between them. CDR3 bases: TGCAGCGTCCAAGGCGGGGTTAACTATGGCTACACCTTC. Its protein is CSVQGGVNYGYTF.

This clonotype was seen a few times. J is TRBJ2-3 and V is TRBV24-1, with D unclear. V lost 4 bases, J lost 4 bases, and 8 bases lay in between. The CDR3 has 13 residues. CDR1 and CDR2 from the germline V gene are KGHDR and SFDVKD. The CDR3: CATSDGSADTQYF. Here the CDR3 DNA reads TGTGCCACCAGTGACGGCTCCGCAGATACGCAGTATTTT.

This chain's CDR3 is CASAQGVGRSHEQFF. In DNA, the CDR3 is TGTGCCAGCGCACAAGGAGTGGGACGCTCCCATGAGCAGTTCTTC. This chain connects TRBV5-4 to TRBJ2-1; D may match TRBD1 or TRBD2 (5 bases each). The V end lost 7 bases, the J end lost 8 bases, and 22 bases lay between the germline ends. CDR1 and CDR2 (germline): SGHNT, YYREEE (reference sequence). The CDR3 extends over 15 amino acids.

The J gene is TRBJ2-5, the V gene TRBV7-2; possibly TRBD2 for D (6 bases). Trimming removed 7 bases from V and 0 bases from J, with 12 bases in between. Germline CDR1 reads SGHTA; CDR2 reads FQGNSA. CDR3 size: 14 residues. The CDR3 DNA sequence: TGTGCCAGCACGACAAGGAGGGACCAAGAGACCCAGTACTTC. This sequence encodes CASTTRRDQETQYF. Variable domain in full (rest from reference TRBV7-2 and TRBJ2-5): GAGVSQSPSNKVTEKGKDVELRCDPISGHTALYWYRQSLGQGLEFLIYFQGNSAPDKSGLPSDRFSAERTGGSVSTLTIQRTQQEDSAVYLCASTTRRDQETQYFGPGTRLLVL.